This TCR beta chain was sequenced during a study of metastatic and nonmetastatic thyroid tumors. About the study: Malignant and benign thyroid patients had repertoires compared in peripheral blood and tumor or nodule tissue. Points from the study as a whole: Reportedly, malignant thyroid tumors had significantly higher TCR beta diversity than benign nodules, in blood and tumor.

Germline V CDR1 and CDR2: LGHNA, YNFKEQ. J lost 0 bases, V lost 4 bases, and 3 bases had no gene match. The CDR3 extends over 15 amino acids. Prior to thyroid surgery, none of the patients had received any treatment. This clone came up many times. Its antigen is unidentified. In the original processing: Building a distant-metastasis classifier for papillary thyroid cancer drew on CDR3 differences across clinicopathological groups. Using MiXCR, TCRdb reanalyzed the PCR reads. These V and J calls rely on TCRdb rather than the paper's analysis. The data hold roughly 15,000 clones, with over 25% observed a single time.

The clonotype comes from a male donor with papillary thyroid cancer or a benign thyroid nodule (not recorded which). Some clones in this sample may be carry-over from other donors' samples. This rearrangement joins TRBV4-2 to TRBJ1-3, with TRBD1 identical over 7 bases. Material for sequencing was tumor tissue. The DNA of the CDR3 is TGTGCCAGCAGCCCGGCAGGGGGCTCTGGAAACACCATATATTTT. Amino acids: CASSPAGGSGNTIYF.